One sample yielded the 19 T cell receptor beta chains listed below, sequenced in a study of control samples from healthy donors and cancer patients. The protocol was immunoSEQ multiplex PCR, while the TCRdb copy is restricted to in-frame clones and leaves out a portion. The sample holds some 73,000 clones, 94% seen once. Sequencing was performed on blood. These receptors originate from a woman aged 35 to 49 in good health.

This chain joins TRBV6-5 and TRBJ1-1, with TRBD1 as a possible D gene (5 bases). The germline V and J ends were trimmed by 7 bases and 8 bases, with 14 bases remaining between them. Per the germline V gene, CDR1 is MNHEY and CDR2 is SVGAGI. CDR3 size: 12 residues. CDR3: CASTQGGREAFF. The CDR3 nucleotides read TGTGCCAGCACCCAGGGAGGTCGCGAAGCTTTCTTT.

The chain links TRBV12-3 or TRBV12-4 to TRBJ1-5, with 7 bases that match TRBD1. The CDR3 totals 11 residues. V shed 5 bases and J 9 bases; nucleotides not matched to a gene: 1. The CDR3 protein is CASSQGGPQHF. CDR3 nucleotide sequence: TGTGCCAGCAGTCAGGGGGGGCCCCAGCATTTT.

The chain couples TRBV3-1 (or the pseudogene TRBV3-2) to TRBJ2-2, with D perhaps matching TRBD2 (5 bases). Trimming took 1 base from V and 3 from J, leaving 12 bases between them. CDR1 is LGHDT, CDR2 YNNKEL, per germline (reference sequence). This CDR3 has 16 amino acids. The CDR3 nucleotides are TGTGCCAGCAGCCAAGCTCTAGCTACTTACACCGGGGAGCTGTTTTTT. Protein sequence: CASSQALATYTGELFF.

V gene TRBV5-4 combines with J gene TRBJ2-3; 10 bases are shared with TRBD2. The CDR3 consists of 16 residues. The germline V gene has CDR1 SGHNT and CDR2 YYREEE (reference sequence). V lost 0 bases to trimming and J lost 3 bases; unmatched junction nucleotides: 4. This CDR3 is CASSLGSSGRTDTQYF. The CDR3 bases are TGTGCCAGCAGCTTGGGTTCTAGCGGGAGAACAGATACGCAGTATTTT. The entire variable domain, with the rest obtained from reference TRBV5-4 and TRBJ2-3, is as follows: ETGVTQSPTHLIKTRGQQVTLRCSSQSGHNTVSWYQQALGQGPQFIFQYYREEENGRGNFPPRFSGLQFPNYSSELNVNALELDDSALYLCASSLGSSGRTDTQYFGPGTRLTVL.

The chain recombines TRBV7-8 with TRBJ1-5, with TRBD1 as a possible D gene (6 bases). The CDR3 is 15 residues long. The V gene lost 5 bases and the J gene lost 4 bases, with 15 bases spanning the gap. Germline V CDR1 and CDR2: SGHVS, FQNEAQ. The CDR3 DNA sequence: TGTGCCAGCAGCCGCCGCGGACAGCCAAATCAGCCCCAGCATTTT. Protein: CASSRRGQPNQPQHF.

This clone was seen a handful of times. V and J are TRBV19 and TRBJ1-1; no clear D gene. Trimming took 3 bases from V and 4 from J, leaving 9 bases between them. Germline lookup yields CDR1 LNHDA and CDR2 SQIVND (reference sequence). The CDR3 extends over 13 amino acids. CDR3 in DNA: TGTGCCAGTAGTATTGGGCGGGGCACTGAAGCTTTCTTT. Its protein is CASSIGRGTEAFF.

J is TRBJ1-2 and V is TRBV7-8, with TRBD1 matching 7 bases. Trimming took 4 bases from V and 1 from J; bases not matched to a gene: 6. The CDR3 has 15 amino acids. CDR1 is SGHVS, CDR2 FQNEAQ, per germline. CDR3 protein: CASSSRDSLNYGYTF. Here the CDR3 DNA reads TGTGCCAGCAGCTCCCGGGACAGTCTTAACTATGGCTACACCTTC.

V gene TRBV27 combines with J gene TRBJ2-3; D is possibly TRBD2 (6 bases). V gave up 4 bases and J gave up 6 bases, with 20 bases separating them. CDR3 length: 16 amino acids. The germline gives CDR1 MNHEY, CDR2 SMNVEV (reference sequence). The CDR3 loop reads CASSSSGTPLSDTQYF. CDR3 DNA: TGTGCCAGCAGTTCCTCCGGGACTCCTCTCTCGGATACGCAGTATTTT.

The chain combines TRBV7-2 with TRBJ2-3, with TRBD2 identical over 8 bases. V was pared by 1 base and J by 4 bases, with 13 bases of the junction left unmatched. This CDR3 has 18 amino acids. Germline assignment: CDR1 SGHTA and CDR2 FQGNSA. This CDR3 reads CASSLVWVSGVAADTQYF. The CDR3 DNA reads as TGTGCCAGCAGCTTAGTTTGGGTTAGCGGGGTTGCCGCAGATACGCAGTATTTT.

V is TRBV6-1 and J is TRBJ1-2; 8 nucleotides line up with TRBD1. Germline V lookup: CDR1 MNHNS, CDR2 SASEGT. The CDR3 runs 16 residues. The V gene end was trimmed by 2 bases and the J gene end by 8 bases; junction bases not matched to a gene: 13. The CDR3 reads CASSESRGETGEGYTF. CDR3 DNA sequence: TGTGCCAGCAGTGAAAGTCGGGGGGAGACAGGGGAAGGCTACACCTTC.

The chain joins TRBV6-4 to TRBJ2-2; 8 bases map to TRBD1. Germline loops: CDR1 MRHNA, CDR2 SNTAGT. CDR3 length: 15 amino acids. After removal of 6 bases from V and 3 bases from J, the junction contained 6 bases not matched to a gene. The CDR3 loop is CASSLRGLDTGELFF. CDR3 sequence (DNA): TGTGCCAGCAGCCTCAGGGGGCTGGACACCGGGGAGCTGTTTTTT.

The gene calls are TRBV7-2 and TRBJ2-5; D unclear. The CDR3 runs 14 residues. Germline V lookup: CDR1 SGHTA, CDR2 FQGNSA. The V end lost 1 base, the J end lost 5 bases, and 11 bases lay between the germline ends. CDR3: CASSLDVSGETQYF. The CDR3 coding sequence is TGTGCCAGCAGCTTAGACGTCTCCGGGGAGACCCAGTACTTC.

The chain has TRBV5-6 and TRBJ2-5; 8 nucleotides agree with TRBD2. Trimming took 0 bases from V and 4 from J; bases not matched to a gene: 2. Germline lookup yields CDR1 SGHDT and CDR2 YYEEEE. The CDR3 loop spans 14 amino acids. CDR3: CASSLGGLGETQYF. The CDR3 DNA is TGTGCCAGCAGCTTGGGGGGACTAGGAGAGACCCAGTACTTC.

The V gene is TRBV5-6, the J gene TRBJ1-2, with 7 bases identical to TRBD1. In germline, CDR1 is SGHDT, CDR2 YYEEEE. Losses at the gene ends were 4 bases for V and 5 bases for J; bases not matched to a gene: 5. This CDR3 comprises 13 residues. The CDR3 protein is CASSPGTVYGYTF. DNA of the CDR3: TGTGCCAGCAGCCCTGGGACAGTTTATGGCTACACCTTC. Filled out from reference TRBV5-6 and TRBJ1-2, the complete variable domain reads DAGVTQSPTHLIKTRGQQVTLRCSPKSGHDTVSWYQQALGQGPQFIFQYYEEEERQRGNFPDRFSGHQFPNYSSELNVNALLLGDSALYLCASSPGTVYGYTFGSGTRLTVV.

The chain couples TRBV10-3 to TRBJ1-1; weak D call: TRBD1 (6 bases). The V gene's germline CDR1 is ENHRY and CDR2 SYGVKD. V shed 2 bases and J shed 4 bases, with 17 bases lying between them. CDR3 length: 16 amino acids. CDR3 residues: CAISEGRSGGGTEAFF. The CDR3 DNA reads TGTGCCATCAGTGAGGGGCGAAGCGGGGGCGGCACTGAAGCTTTCTTT.

This clone showed up just once. The rearrangement joins TRBV6-5 to TRBJ2-3; D is unclear. Trimming shortened V by 3 bases and J by 6 bases, and 4 bases separated the two germline ends. The CDR3 has 11 residues. The V gene's germline CDR1 is MNHEY and CDR2 SVGAGI. The CDR3 loop is CASSYLDTQYF. As DNA, the CDR3 is TGTGCCAGCAGTTATCTGGATACGCAGTATTTT.

J is TRBJ2-2 and V is TRBV5-1; a weak D match, TRBD2 (6 bases). V was clipped by 0 bases and J by 4 bases, with 10 bases between them. This CDR3 comprises 15 residues. Germline lookup yields CDR1 SGHRS and CDR2 YFSETQ. The CDR3 region has the DNA TGCGCCAGCAGCTTGGATAGCGGTTCCACCGGGGAGCTGTTTTTT. This translates into CASSLDSGSTGELFF.

V is TRBV7-3 and J is TRBJ2-1, with 8 positions matching TRBD2. The germline V gene encodes CDR1 SGHTA and CDR2 FQGTGA. The CDR3 is 16 residues long. J gave up 8 bases and V 5 bases, and 14 bases lay outside the gene matches. CDR3 in DNA: TGTGCCAGCAGCCCTCCAGCGGGGGCCTCCGGTTATGAGCAGTTCTTC. Amino acid sequence: CASSPPAGASGYEQFF.

The chain links TRBV27 to TRBJ2-7; D is possibly TRBD2 (5 bases). CDR1 is MNHEY and CDR2 is SMNVEV in the germline V gene (reference sequence). The CDR3 consists of 13 residues. Trimming shortened V by 6 bases and J by 1 base, and 10 bases separated the two germline ends. The CDR3 loop is CASSLGLSYEQYF. The CDR3 region has the DNA TGTGCCAGCAGCTTAGGACTGTCCTACGAGCAGTACTTC.